This T cell receptor (beta chain) was profiled in a study of shared clonotypes between healthy human individuals. Overall study findings and caveats: Naive subsets, compared against memory subsets, generally had larger estimated richness values.

Assay: immunoSEQ multiplex PCR; the TCRdb copy retains only in-frame clones and omits some. Of more than 550,000 clones detected, about 90% appear once; the ten largest clones hold 24%. To note about this clone: Its antigen is unidentified.

The naive CD8 population came from CD45RO-negative cells selected for CCR7, without terminally differentiated effector memory CD45RA+ cells. The CDR3 is made up of 13 amino acids. Germline-derived CDR1 and CDR2 are LNHNV and YYDKDF (reference sequence). V was cut by 0 bases and J by 8 bases, with 8 bases left in between. The sequencing input was naive CD8+ T cells sorted from blood. The J gene is TRBJ1-5, the V gene TRBV15; tentative D call: TRBD1 (6 bases). This receptor was obtained from a man in his thirties or forties in good health. In DNA, the CDR3 is TGTGCCACCAGCAGAGATTCAGGGGAGCCCCAGCATTTT. Protein: CATSRDSGEPQHF.